This entry describes one TCR beta chain. Its antigen is still unknown. J lost 3 bases, V lost 4 bases, and 8 bases had no gene match. Germline CDR1 is MNHNS and CDR2 is SASEGT. This CDR3 region has 16 residues. The data originate from a study of T cell responses to AZD1222 COVID-19 vaccine. Broader study findings: A mostly white British donor set with more females was recruited, and clonal diversity was possibly underestimated. No repertoire was sampled before or during the peak T cell response, only after it. Unmutated variant regions are reportedly the target of nearly half of TCRs that are spike-specific. At study baseline, merely several AZD1222 recipients were seropositive.

Measured with immunoSEQ multiplex PCR; TCRdb has only the in-frame clones, and not every one. The sample includes fewer than 75,000 clones, 80% to 95% of them seen just once. The chain uses TRBV6-1 and TRBJ2-1; 8 bases agree with TRBD2. This TCR came from an adult who received the MenACWY meningococcal vaccine as a control. This specimen consisted of peripheral blood, obtained 28 days after the second dose of the MenACWY control vaccine. The CDR3 DNA is TGTGCCAGCAGTGTTACCGGGACTAGAGGCTACAATGAGCAGTTCTTC. It translates to CASSVTGTRGYNEQFF.